The source of this TCR beta chain is a study of cytomegalovirus exposure and HLA in healthy donors (dated by TCRdb to about 2017). Broadly, across the study: According to an earlier analysis of 587 of the donors, about 180 million T cells yielded some 120 million unique TCR beta sequences and about 280 Gb of sequence data. An early release covering 500 to 750 HLA-typed donors comprised about 300 gigabases of sequencing data and some 79 million unique TCR sequences. Of the roughly 390 genotyped donors, roughly 80% fell in the genetic ancestry cluster associated with self-reported Caucasian donors. The study aimed to test whether cataloging public T cell receptors could reveal signatures of past pathogen exposure. The study used immunosequencing to profile the T cell repertoires of some 600 subjects and linked those repertoires to cytomegalovirus serostatus. In addition to the first cohort of about 650 subjects, a separate validation cohort of over 90 different subjects was used. High-throughput TCR immunosequencing, statistical association of individual TCRs with disease status, and machine learning were combined to predict cytomegalovirus infection status. A later analysis re-examined previously published TCR beta repertoires from about 700 donors and added high-resolution HLA genotyping to investigate patterns of TCR occurrence. The later analysis used no new phenotypic data to find candidate immune exposures, relying instead on TCR beta sequences and their occurrence across donors. To decide whether each TCR beta V gene segment behaved as functional or pseudogenic, an earlier analysis of some 580 of the donors relied on high-throughput TCR beta sequencing. Donor age, sex, ethnicity and CMV serostatus were compiled alongside the repertoire data. Genome-wide SNP genotypes for about 60% of the 666 donors were used in a later genetic analysis, which treated that subset as a discovery cohort. All discovery cohort repertoires had been generated on a single sequencing platform. HLA typing included class I and class II loci at four-digit resolution. Typing coverage differed by locus: A, B, C, DRB1 and DQB1 were typed in about 620-630 donors, DQA1 in about 510, DPA1 in 606, and DPB1 in roughly 450. Because of strong linkage in the cohort, roughly 5 DR-DQ haplotypes were treated as single units for association and clustering. Among roughly 400 genotyped donors of the cohort, an average of about 220,000 unique TCR beta nucleotide sequences was sequenced per donor, of which 15% to 20% were non-productive. Here is what the overall study found, with its caveats: A few of the identified cytomegalovirus-associated TCR beta chains were confirmed in vitro to be specific for cytomegalovirus antigens. In the study, around 150 TCR beta chains were listed as associated with cytomegalovirus. Specific HLA alleles were associated with roughly 16,000 TCR beta sequences at a false discovery rate of 0.05 in a later analysis. An earlier analysis of around 600 of the donors showed that most TCR beta V segments appeared in productive rearrangements either about 87% or about 30% of the time, which broadly matched IMGT annotations. Because HLA typing was missing for some donors at each locus, association tests included only the typed subset. Compared with equally common non-associated chains, HLA-associated TCR beta chains in a later analysis were more clonally expanded and had lower generation probabilities. The classifier was reported to diagnose cytomegalovirus status with high specificity and sensitivity in both the original and validation cohorts. When HLA alleles, especially DR and DQ, strongly co-occurred, TCR associations were difficult to assign to individual alleles. Most TCR sequences were seen in very few donors, while some public TCRs were found in many individuals. Correlated functional status among segregating V segments might reflect linkage disequilibrium, but an unknown experimental factor could not be ruled out. In a later analysis, TCR association rates were found to vary across HLA loci, with the most associated TCRs seen for DRB1 alleles and the fewest for HLA-C alleles. Because counts were too low, more than 15 rarely observed V segments, including chromosome 9 orphons, were excluded from the earlier analysis of several hundred of the donors. Immune exposure information for the cohort was limited to CMV serostatus. Roughly uniform sequencing depth across donors was assumed in presence/absence analyses, although this assumption may not hold. Some IMGT-functional V segments, including TRBV6-2 and TRBV6-3, could not be told apart with the 87-base-pair reads, so those segments were excluded. Compared with the roughly 720-donor mean, donors in an Asian-associated ancestry cluster had fewer N-insertions in productive TCRs, according to a later genetic analysis. A later analysis found that most CMV-associated TCR beta chains appeared HLA-restricted, with HLA associations seemingly driven largely by CMV exposure. The authors suggested that the approach could potentially be extended to other disease states and immunological phenotypes. A further reported finding was that TCR beta sequences accurately predicted the HLA-A and HLA-B alleles for most subjects in the first cohort. According to a later analysis, parvovirus B19, influenza, CMV and Epstein-Barr virus appeared linked to several top co-occurrence clusters. Only TCR beta chains were sequenced in this cohort, and the absence of alpha or paired-chain data limited detectable features. A cluster of highly shared sequence variants was judged likely to be a technical artifact of the sequencing pipeline. An association between a missense DCLRE1C variant and V-gene and J-gene trimming of TCR beta chains was found in a later genetic analysis and replicated in an independent cohort.

Sequences LNHDA (CDR1) and SQIVND (CDR2) are obtained from the germline V gene (reference sequence). V is cut by 3 bases and J by 7 bases, and the space between the germline ends is 13 bases. The CDR3 contains 13 residues, cysteine and phenylalanine counted. The sequence is cut down to CDR3 DNA, 39 bases in frame from base 1. The receptor library was made with the immunoSEQ multiplex PCR assay. For the multiplex PCR, a mixture combining 60 forward primers for TCR Vbeta segments and 13 reverse primers for TCR Jbeta segments was used. Amplification of the CDR3 region of rearranged TCR beta genes was performed with a multiplex PCR assay on genomic DNA. Amplified TCR beta libraries were sequenced as 87-base-pair reads on the Illumina HiSeq System. The original pipeline was this. Across the 600 to 700 repertoires, a later analysis counted some 81 million unique TCR beta chains, around 10 million of which were shared by at least two donors. Raw reads were error-corrected and collapsed into unique sequences by a nearest-neighbor algorithm in which closely related sequences were merged to remove PCR and sequencing errors. Alignment of CDR3 sequences to IMGT reference sequences was used to assign V, D and J gene segments. For a sequence to be retained, a match of at least six nucleotides to both a V gene segment and a J gene segment was required. Rearrangements were called productive when the CDR3 lacked stop codons and stayed in frame with V and J; all others were non-productive. Following IMGT convention, CDR3 was defined as the stretch from the second conserved V-encoded cysteine to the conserved J-encoded phenylalanine. Sequences without an unambiguous match to a single V gene segment were excluded from the earlier analysis of 450 to 650 of the donors. In an earlier analysis of some 590 of the donors, a V segment was called functional when productive rearrangements were above 56.7%, and segregating when the standard deviation between donors exceeded 5%. To diagnose cytomegalovirus status from the catalog of TCR beta chain sequences, a statistical classification framework was built. In a later analysis, V and J genes were assigned by comparing TCR nucleotide sequences against IMGT/GENE-DB human TR gene sequences. A later analysis assigned CDR3 sequences and most-parsimonious VDJ recombination scenarios with the TCRdist pipeline. In a later analysis, each TCR beta chain was defined by its CDR3 amino acid sequence together with its V-gene family, and reads lacking a unique V-gene family were excluded. A later analysis removed nearly 600 highly shared, low-generation-probability nucleotide sequences to deal with suspected cross-contamination and a sequencing artifact. In a later analysis, a clonal expansion index was calculated for each public chain from normalized within-repertoire ranks of inferred template counts. In a later analysis, generation probabilities were computed with a VDJ recombination model fitted to out-of-frame rearrangements, and the resulting probabilities were checked against IGoR. Hypergeometric tests were used in a later analysis to score TCR-TCR, TCR-HLA and TCR-CMV co-occurrence, with a repertoire-size bias correction applied to the TCR pairs. False discovery rates were estimated in a later analysis by permuting HLA or CMV assignments 20 times. In a later analysis, co-occurring TCRs were grouped using DBSCAN, and TCRdist sequence similarity was added for clustering within HLA-allele-positive subsets. For co-occurrence clustering, repertoires with fewer than 30,000 or more than 120,000 public chains were excluded, along with five or six repertoires with anomalous nucleotide sharing. The immuneACCESS repertoire file appears here via TCRdb, limited to in-frame rearrangements. These files lack a portion of the clones; in checked studies, under half of the deficit traces to unresolved V genes, and the cause of the others is not known. That table gives V, J and clone size, and the DNA gave D and trimming. The table for this sample lists around 120,000 clones; about 80% of them were counted only once. The ten largest account for more than 2.5% of the sample.

As concerns this clone: No cognate antigen has been identified for it. No base quality information exists; no much larger clone differs at one position.

The cohort comprised several hundred healthy bone marrow donors. At the time of sampling, all cohort members were nominally healthy, though unrecorded immune exposures were likely present. The donor was CMV seronegative and belonged to the group of approximately 320 seronegative cohort members. A peripheral blood sample was provided by each donor, and peripheral blood mononuclear cells were used for TCR beta sequencing. Genomic DNA was extracted from the blood cell samples with the Qiagen DNeasy Blood Extraction Kit. The sample comprised PBMCs. The receptor was derived from a male donor in good health and CMV-seronegative. The chain is assembled from TRBV19 and TRBJ2-7, with TRBD2 tentatively as D gene (6 bases match). The CDR3 in this case is CASSIGGAGEQYF. The sequence in DNA is TGTGCCAGTAGTATCGGAGGGGCAGGGGAGCAGTACTTC.